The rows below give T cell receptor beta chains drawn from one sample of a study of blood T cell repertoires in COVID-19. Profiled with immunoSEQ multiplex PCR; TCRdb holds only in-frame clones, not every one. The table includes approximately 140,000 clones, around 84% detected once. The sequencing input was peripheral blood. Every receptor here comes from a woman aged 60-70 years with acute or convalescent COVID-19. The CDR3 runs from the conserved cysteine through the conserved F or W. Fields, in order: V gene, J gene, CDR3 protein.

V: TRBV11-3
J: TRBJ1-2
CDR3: CASSPGLYNYGYTF

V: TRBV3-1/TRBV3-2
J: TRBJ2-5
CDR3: CASSQVRGTQYF

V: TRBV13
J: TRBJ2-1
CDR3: CASSLEEEREQFF

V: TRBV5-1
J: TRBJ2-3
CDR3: CASSPKLAALGTDTQYF

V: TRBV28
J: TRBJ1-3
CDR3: CASSSPRGAEGRNTIYF

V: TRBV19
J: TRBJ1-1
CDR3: CASEPYQAMNTEAFF

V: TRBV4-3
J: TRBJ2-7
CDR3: CASSPDYSSYEQYF

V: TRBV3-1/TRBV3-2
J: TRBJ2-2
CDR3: CASSLAGVNTGELFF

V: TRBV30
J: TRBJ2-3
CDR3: CAWSVGGSAADTQYF

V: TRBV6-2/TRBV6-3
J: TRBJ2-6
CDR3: CASSQPSGQGRAGANVLTF

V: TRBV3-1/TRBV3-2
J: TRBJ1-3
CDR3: CASTLAGGALPGSGNTIYF

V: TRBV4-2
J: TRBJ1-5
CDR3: CAGSQERGGNQPQHF

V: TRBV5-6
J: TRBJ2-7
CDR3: CASSSDRGAYEQYF

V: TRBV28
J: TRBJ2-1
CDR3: CASSLLPWDRGLQYNEQFF

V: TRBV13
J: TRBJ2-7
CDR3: CASSFGQSTYEQYF

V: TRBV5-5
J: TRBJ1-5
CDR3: CASSYQPASGSNQPQHF

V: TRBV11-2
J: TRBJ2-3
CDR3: CASSSRLAGGADTQYF

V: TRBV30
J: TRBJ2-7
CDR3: CAWSGDSYEQYF

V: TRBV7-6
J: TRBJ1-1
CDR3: CASSLHIQGAEAFF

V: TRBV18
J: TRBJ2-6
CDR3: CASSRGGLAGANVLTF

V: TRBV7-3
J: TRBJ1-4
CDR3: CASSLNRVGNEKLFF

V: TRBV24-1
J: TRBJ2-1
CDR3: CATSDFGLAGSYNEQFF

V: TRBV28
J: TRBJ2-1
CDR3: CASSLAGGAKRNEQFF

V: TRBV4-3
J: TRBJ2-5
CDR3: CASSQSLSSGAETQYF

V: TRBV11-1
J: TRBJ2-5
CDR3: CASSGRRTGQETQYF

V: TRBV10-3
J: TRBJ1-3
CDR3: CAISDSSGNTIYF

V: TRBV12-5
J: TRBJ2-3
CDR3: CASGLATGYTDTQYF

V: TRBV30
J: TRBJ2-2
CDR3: CAWGQGNTGELFF

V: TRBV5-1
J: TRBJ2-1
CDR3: CASSLARDRVYNEQFF

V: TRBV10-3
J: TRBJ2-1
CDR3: CAINGGTGNEQFF

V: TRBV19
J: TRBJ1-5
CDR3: CASSIAQGRSNQPQHF

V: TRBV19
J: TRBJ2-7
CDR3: CASSADTGLSSYEQYF

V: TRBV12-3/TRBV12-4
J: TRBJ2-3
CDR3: CASSIGYRDTQYF

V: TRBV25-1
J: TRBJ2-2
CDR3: CASSDGLADTGELFF

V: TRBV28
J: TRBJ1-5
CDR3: CASSPSHDTSNQPQHF

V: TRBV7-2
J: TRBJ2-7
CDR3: CASSLGLAGDSEQYF

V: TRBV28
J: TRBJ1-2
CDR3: CASSSGQGGYGYTF

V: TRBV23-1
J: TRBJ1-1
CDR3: CASSHSGRQGIAYSEAFF

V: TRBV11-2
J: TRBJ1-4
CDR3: CASSLSPTRATNEKLFF

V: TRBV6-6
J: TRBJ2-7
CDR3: CASSYSTSASYEQYF

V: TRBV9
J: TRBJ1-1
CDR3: CASSAGQGWTEAFF

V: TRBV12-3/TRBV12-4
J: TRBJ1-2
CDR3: CASSFARGNGYTF

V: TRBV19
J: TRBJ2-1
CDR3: CASSIRRGSYNEQFF

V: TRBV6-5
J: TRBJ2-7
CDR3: CASSPGAYEQYF

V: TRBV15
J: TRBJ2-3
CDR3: CATSRGNSGLSTDTQYF

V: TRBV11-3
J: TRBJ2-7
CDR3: CASSLEGSLRGLDEQYF

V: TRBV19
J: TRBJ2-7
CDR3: CASSKLRGGLYEQYF

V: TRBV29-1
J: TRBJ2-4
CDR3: CSAQTGPNIQYF

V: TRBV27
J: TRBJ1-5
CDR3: CASSFVSGGQPQHF

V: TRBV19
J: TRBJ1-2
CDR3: CASIISGGRRDQLYGYTF

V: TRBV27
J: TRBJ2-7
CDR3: CASSSQGHFLEQYF

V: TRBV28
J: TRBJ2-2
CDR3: CASSLLTGELFF

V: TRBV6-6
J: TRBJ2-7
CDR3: CASTEIAGGDEQYF

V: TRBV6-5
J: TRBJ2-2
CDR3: CASSRTGEIRELFF

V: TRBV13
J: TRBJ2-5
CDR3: CASSLGGLQETQYF